This TCR beta chain emerged from a study of blood T cell repertoires in COVID-19. In the study overall: Nucleic acid was either cDNA or gDNA, and it came from T cells, B-cell-depleted T cells, or PBMCs.

The repertoire was sequenced with immunoSEQ multiplex PCR; TCRdb's copy has only in-frame clones and lacks some. The sample contains about 310,000 clones, about 91% of which appear only once. Losses at the gene ends were 5 bases for V and 3 bases for J; bases not matched to a gene: 5. There are 14 residues in the CDR3. Germline CDR1 and CDR2: LNHDA and SQIVND (reference sequence). The receptor was derived from a woman aged 40 to 55 who had recovered from COVID-19. The chain is built from TRBV19 and TRBJ2-7; 9 nucleotides match TRBD1. Sequenced material: PBMCs or T cells enriched from blood (not recorded which). As DNA, the CDR3 is TGTGCCAGTAGTTCGGGACAGGGCTTCTACGAGCAGTACTTC. Translating gives CASSSGQGFYEQYF.